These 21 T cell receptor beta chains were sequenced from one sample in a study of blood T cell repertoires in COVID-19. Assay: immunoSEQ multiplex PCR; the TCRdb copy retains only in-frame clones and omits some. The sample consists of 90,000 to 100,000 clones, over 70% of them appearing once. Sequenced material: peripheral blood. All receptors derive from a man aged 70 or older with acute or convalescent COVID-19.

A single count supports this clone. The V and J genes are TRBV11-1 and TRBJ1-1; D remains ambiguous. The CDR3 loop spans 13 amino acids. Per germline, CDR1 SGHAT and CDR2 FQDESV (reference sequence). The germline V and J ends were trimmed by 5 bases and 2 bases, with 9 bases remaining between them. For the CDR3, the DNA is TGTGCCAGCAGCCCCTCGGTAAACACTGAAGCTTTCTTT. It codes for CASSPSVNTEAFF.

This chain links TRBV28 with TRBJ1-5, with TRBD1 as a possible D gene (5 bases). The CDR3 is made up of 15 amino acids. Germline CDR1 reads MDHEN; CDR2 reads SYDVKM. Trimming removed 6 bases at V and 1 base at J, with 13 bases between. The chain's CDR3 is CASSSDTLSNQPQHF. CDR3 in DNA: TGTGCCAGCAGCTCGGACACGTTAAGCAATCAGCCCCAGCATTTT.

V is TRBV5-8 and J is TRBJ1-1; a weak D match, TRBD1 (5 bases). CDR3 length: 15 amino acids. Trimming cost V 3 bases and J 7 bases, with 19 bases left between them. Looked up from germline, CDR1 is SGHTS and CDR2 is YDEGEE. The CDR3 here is CASSSGDGTSHEAFF. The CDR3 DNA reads TGTGCCAGCAGCTCGGGGGACGGCACCTCGCATGAAGCTTTCTTT.

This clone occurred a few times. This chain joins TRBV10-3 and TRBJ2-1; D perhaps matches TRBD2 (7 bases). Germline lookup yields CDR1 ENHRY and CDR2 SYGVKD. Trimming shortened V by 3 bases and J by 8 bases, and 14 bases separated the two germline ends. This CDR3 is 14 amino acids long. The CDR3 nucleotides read TGTGCCATCAGTGAAGGGGGGGCGCAGGATGAGCAGTTCTTC. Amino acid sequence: CAISEGGAQDEQFF.

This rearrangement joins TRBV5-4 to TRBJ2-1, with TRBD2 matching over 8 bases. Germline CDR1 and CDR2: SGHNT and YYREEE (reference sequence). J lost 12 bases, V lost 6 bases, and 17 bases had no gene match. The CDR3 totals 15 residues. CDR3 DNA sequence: TGTGCCAGCACCAATCGCCCACTAGCGGCCATAGGGCAGTTCTTC. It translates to CASTNRPLAAIGQFF.

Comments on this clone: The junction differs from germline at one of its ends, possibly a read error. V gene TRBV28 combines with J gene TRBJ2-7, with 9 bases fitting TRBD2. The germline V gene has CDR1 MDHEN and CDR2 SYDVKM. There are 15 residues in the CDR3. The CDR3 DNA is TGTGCCAGCAGGTTATCGCTAGCGGGATCCTACGAGCAGTACTTC. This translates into CASRLSLAGSYEQYF.

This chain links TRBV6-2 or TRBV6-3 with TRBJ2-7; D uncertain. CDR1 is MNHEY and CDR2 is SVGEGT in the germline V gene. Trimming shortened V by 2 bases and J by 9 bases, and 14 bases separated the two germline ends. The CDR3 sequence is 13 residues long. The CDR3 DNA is TGTGCCAGCAGTTACGGGCTCTTGACGGCGCAGTACTTC. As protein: CASSYGLLTAQYF.

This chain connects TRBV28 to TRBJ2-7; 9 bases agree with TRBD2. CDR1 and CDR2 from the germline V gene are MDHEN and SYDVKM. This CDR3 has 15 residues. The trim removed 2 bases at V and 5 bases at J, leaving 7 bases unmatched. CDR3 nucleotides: TGTGCCAGCAGTTTAGTGGCGGGAGGGCCACACGAGCAGTACTTC. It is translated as CASSLVAGGPHEQYF.

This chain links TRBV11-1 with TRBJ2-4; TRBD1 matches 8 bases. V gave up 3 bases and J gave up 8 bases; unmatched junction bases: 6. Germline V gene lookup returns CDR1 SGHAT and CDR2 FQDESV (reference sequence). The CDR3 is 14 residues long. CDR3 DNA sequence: TGTGCCAGCAGCTTTATCCAGGGGGCGTACATTCAGTACTTC. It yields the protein CASSFIQGAYIQYF.

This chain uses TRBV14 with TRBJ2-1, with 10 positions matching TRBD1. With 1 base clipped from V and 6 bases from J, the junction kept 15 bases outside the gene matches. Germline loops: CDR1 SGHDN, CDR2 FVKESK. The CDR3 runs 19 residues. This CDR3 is CASSQVVETGGLQRNEQFF. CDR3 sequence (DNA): TGTGCCAGCAGCCAAGTCGTGGAGACAGGGGGCTTGCAACGCAATGAGCAGTTCTTC.

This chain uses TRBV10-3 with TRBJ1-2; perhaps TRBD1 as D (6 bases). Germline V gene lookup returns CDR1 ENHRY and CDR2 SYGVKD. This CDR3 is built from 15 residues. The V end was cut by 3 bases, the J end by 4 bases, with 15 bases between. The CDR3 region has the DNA TGTGCCATCAGTGAAGGGGGAGGGGTCGCCTATGGCTACACCTTC. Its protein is CAISEGGGVAYGYTF.

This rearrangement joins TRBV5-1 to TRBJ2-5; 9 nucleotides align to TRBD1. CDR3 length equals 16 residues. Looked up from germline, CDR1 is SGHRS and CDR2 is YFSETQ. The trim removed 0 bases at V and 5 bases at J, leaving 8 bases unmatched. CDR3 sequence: CASSLAPTGGRETQYF. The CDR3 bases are TGCGCCAGCAGCTTGGCCCCAACAGGGGGCAGGGAGACCCAGTACTTC.

CDR3 residues: CASSPSGTSGRTNYEQYF. CDR3 DNA sequence: TGTGCCAGCAGCCCTAGCGGGACTAGCGGGAGGACGAACTACGAGCAGTACTTC. The chain links TRBV5-5 to TRBJ2-7; 15 nucleotides match TRBD2. The CDR3 has 18 amino acids. V shed 4 bases, J shed 3 bases, and the junction held 11 bases outside the gene matches. Germline values: CDR1 SGHKS, CDR2 YYEKEE (reference sequence).

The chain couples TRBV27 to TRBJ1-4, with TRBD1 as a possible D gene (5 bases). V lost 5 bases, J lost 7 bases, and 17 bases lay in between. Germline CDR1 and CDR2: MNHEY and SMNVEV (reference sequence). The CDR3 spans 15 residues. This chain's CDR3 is CASSPYGGIGEKLFF. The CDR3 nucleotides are TGTGCCAGCAGTCCCTACGGGGGGATAGGTGAAAAACTGTTTTTT. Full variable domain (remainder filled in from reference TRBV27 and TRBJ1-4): EAQVTQNPRYLITVTGKKLTVTCSQNMNHEYMSWYRQDPGLGLRQIYYSMNVEVTDKGDVPEGYKVSRKEKRNFPLILESPSPNQTSLYFCASSPYGGIGEKLFFGSGTQLSVL.

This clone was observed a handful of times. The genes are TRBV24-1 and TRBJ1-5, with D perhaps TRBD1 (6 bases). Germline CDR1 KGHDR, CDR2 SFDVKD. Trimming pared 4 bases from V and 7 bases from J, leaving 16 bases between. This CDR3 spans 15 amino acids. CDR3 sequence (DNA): TGTGCCACCAGTGAAGGGCAGGGGCGCTGGCAGCCCCAGCATTTT. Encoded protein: CATSEGQGRWQPQHF.

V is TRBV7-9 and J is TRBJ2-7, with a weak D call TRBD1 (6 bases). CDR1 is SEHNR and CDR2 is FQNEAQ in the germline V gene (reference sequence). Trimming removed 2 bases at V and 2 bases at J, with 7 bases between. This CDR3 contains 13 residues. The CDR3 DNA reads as TGTGCCAGCAGCTTACCAGGGGCCTACGAGCAGTACTTC. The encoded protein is CASSLPGAYEQYF.

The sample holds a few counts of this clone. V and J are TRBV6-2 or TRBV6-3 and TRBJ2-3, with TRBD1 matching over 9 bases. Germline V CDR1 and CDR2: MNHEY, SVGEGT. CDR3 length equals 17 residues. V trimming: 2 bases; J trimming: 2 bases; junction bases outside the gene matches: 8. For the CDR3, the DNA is TGTGCCAGCAGTTACCCGGGACAGGGAAGTATCACAGATACGCAGTATTTT. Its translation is CASSYPGQGSITDTQYF.

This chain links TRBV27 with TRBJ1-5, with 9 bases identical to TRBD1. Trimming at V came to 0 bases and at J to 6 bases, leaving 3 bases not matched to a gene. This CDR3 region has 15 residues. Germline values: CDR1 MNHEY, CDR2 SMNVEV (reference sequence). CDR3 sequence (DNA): TGTGCCAGCAGTTTATCGGGACAGGGTAGTCAGCCCCAGCATTTT. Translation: CASSLSGQGSQPQHF.

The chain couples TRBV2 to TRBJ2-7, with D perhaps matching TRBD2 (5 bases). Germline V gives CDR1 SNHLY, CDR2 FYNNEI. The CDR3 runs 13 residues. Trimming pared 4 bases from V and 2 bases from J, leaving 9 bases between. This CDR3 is CASSGTFAYEQYF. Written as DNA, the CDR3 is TGTGCCAGCAGTGGGACTTTTGCCTACGAGCAGTACTTC.

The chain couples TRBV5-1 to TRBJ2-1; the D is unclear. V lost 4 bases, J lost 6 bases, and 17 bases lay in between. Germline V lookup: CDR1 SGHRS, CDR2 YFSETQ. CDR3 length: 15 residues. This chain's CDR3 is CASSLSPVFGNEQFF. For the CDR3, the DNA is TGCGCCAGCAGCCTCTCCCCGGTTTTCGGCAATGAGCAGTTCTTC.

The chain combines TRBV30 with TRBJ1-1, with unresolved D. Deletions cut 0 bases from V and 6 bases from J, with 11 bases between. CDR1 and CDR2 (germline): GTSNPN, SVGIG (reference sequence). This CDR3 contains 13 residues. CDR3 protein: CAWSVGGNAEAFF. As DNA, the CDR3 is TGTGCCTGGAGTGTAGGAGGAAACGCTGAAGCTTTCTTT.